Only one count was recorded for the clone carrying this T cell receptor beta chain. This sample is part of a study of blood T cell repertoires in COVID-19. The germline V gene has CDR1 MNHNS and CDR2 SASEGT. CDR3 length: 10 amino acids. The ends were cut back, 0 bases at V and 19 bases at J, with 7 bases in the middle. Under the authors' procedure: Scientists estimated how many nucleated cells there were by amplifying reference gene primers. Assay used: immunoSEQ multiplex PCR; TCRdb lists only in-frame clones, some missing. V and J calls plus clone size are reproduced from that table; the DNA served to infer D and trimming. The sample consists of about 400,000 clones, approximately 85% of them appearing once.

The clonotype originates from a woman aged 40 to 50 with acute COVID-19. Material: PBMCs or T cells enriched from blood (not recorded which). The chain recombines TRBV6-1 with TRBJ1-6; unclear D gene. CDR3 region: CASSEASPHF. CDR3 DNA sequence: TGTGCCAGCAGTGAAGCTTCCCCTCACTTT.